This TCR beta chain was captured in a study of blood T cell repertoires in COVID-19. Study at large: Both acute and convalescent COVID-19 samples were obtained from the United States, Italy and Spain. PBMCs, B-cell-depleted T cells, or T cells provided the cDNA or gDNA that made up the material.

In the original analysis: Researchers report that nucleated cell counts were estimated from reference gene primer amplification. The data were produced by immunoSEQ multiplex PCR, yet TCRdb's version contains in-frame clones alone and is incomplete. V and J calls and clone size come straight from that table; D and trimming were deduced from the DNA. The sample lists about 15,000 clones, more than 70% seen once, with approximately 15% in the top ten. The sequence came from a human donor in a cohort sampled during active COVID-19. The sample consisted of peripheral blood.

The DNA of the CDR3 is TGTGCCAGCAGCTTAGTGCTCGGAGGCTCCTACAATGAGCAGTTCTTC. Its translation: CASSLVLGGSYNEQFF. The V gene is TRBV11-1, the J gene TRBJ2-1; TRBD2 is a possible D gene (5 bases). V dropped 1 base and J dropped 0 bases, with 10 bases sitting between them. CDR3 size: 16 residues. Germline lookup yields CDR1 SGHAT and CDR2 FQDESV (reference sequence). The complete variable domain, with remaining parts taken from reference TRBV11-1 and TRBJ2-1, reads EAEVAQSPRYKITEKSQAVAFWCDPISGHATLYWYRQILGQGPELLVQFQDESVVDDSQLPKDRFSAERLKGVDSTLKIQPAELGDSAMYLCASSLVLGGSYNEQFFGPGTRLTVL.